The present entry profiles one TCR beta chain with its context. Its antigen is unknown. The germline CDR1 and CDR2 sequences are MNHNY and SVGAGI (reference sequence). This CDR3 contains 15 residues. V shed 5 bases and J shed 1 base, with 12 bases lying between them. Systemic immunosuppression or autoimmune disease history was grounds to exclude patients. These data belong to a study of OX40 agonist ivuxolimab in advanced cancers. Across the whole study: Patients assigned to dose escalation were diagnosed with hepatocellular carcinoma, melanoma, renal cell or head and neck cancer.

Findings of the study overall: Dose levels from 0.1 to 3.0 mg/kg saw CD4+ and CD8+ blood T cells expand clonally by week 6. No determination was made of the antigen specificity of the expanded peripheral T cells.

Assay: immunoSEQ multiplex PCR; the TCRdb copy retains only in-frame clones and omits some. The data contain under 150,000 clones, 93% of them seen just once; the ten biggest clones take up more than 0.9%. The sample in question was CD4+ or CD8+ T cells sorted from blood, obtained in a trial of the OX40 agonist ivuxolimab. The chain links TRBV6-6 to TRBJ2-1; D is undetermined. The sequence was collected from an adult with an advanced solid tumor such as melanoma, head and neck, liver or kidney cancer. This CDR3 is CASSDPAGSYNEQFF. CDR3 in DNA: TGTGCCAGCAGTGACCCAGCTGGTTCCTACAATGAGCAGTTCTTC.